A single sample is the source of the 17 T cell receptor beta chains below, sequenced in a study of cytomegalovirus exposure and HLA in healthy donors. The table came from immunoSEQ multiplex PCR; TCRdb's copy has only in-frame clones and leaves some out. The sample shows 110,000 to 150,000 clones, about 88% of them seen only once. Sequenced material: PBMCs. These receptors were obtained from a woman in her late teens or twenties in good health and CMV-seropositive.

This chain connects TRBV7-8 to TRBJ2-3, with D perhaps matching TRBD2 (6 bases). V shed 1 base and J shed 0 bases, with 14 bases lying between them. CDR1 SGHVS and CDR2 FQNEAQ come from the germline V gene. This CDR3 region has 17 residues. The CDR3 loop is CASSLVPGLLSTDTQYF. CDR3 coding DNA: TGTGCCAGCAGCTTAGTCCCGGGACTGCTGAGCACAGATACGCAGTATTTT.

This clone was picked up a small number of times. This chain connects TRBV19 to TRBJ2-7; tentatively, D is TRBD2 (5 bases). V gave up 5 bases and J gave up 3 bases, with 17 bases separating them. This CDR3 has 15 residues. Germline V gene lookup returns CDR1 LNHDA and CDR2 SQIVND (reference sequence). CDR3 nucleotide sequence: TGTGCCAGTAGTCTTCGGGATCTCGCTGACTACGAGCAGTACTTC. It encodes CASSLRDLADYEQYF.

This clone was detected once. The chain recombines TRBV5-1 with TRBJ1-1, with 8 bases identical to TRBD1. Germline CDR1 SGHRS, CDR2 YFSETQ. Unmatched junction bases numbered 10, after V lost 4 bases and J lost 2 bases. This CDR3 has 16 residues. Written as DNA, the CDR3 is TGCGCCAGCAGCCGAACACCGACAGGGGAAAACACTGAAGCTTTCTTT. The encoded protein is CASSRTPTGENTEAFF.

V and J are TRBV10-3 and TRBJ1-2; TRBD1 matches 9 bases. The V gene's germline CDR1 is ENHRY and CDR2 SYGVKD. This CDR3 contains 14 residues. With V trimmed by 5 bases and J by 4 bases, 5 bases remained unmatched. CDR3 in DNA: TGTGCCATCAGTACAGGGGGCGCACTCTATGGCTACACCTTC. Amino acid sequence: CAISTGGALYGYTF.

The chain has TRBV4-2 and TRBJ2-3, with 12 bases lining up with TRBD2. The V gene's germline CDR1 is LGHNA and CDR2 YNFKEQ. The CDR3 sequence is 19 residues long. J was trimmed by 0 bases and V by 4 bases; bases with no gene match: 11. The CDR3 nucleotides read TGTGCCAGCAGCCCTTGGACTAGCGGGGAGCGGATTAGCACAGATACGCAGTATTTT. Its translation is CASSPWTSGERISTDTQYF.

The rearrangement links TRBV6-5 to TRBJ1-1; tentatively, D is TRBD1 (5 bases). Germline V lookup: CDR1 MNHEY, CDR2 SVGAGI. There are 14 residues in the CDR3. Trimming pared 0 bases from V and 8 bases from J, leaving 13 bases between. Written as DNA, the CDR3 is TGTGCCAGCAGTTACTCGAGCCGCAGGGTGGAAGCTTTCTTT. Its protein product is CASSYSSRRVEAFF.

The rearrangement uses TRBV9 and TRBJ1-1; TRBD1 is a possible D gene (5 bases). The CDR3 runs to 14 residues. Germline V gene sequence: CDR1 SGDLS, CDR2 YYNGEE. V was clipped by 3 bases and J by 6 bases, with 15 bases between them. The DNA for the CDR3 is TGTGCCAGCAGCGGGGGGGACTATAGGCCTGAAGCTTTCTTT. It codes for CASSGGDYRPEAFF.

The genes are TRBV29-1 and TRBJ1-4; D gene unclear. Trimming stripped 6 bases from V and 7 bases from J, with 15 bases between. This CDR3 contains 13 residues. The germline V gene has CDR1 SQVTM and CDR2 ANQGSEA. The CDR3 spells CSVKDAAAEKLFF. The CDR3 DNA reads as TGCAGCGTCAAAGACGCCGCGGCTGAAAAACTGTTTTTT.

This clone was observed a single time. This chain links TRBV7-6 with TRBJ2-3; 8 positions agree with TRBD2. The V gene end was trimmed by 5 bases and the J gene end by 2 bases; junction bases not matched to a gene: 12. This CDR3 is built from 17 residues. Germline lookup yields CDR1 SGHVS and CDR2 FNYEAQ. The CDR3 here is CASSPGGAGEFTDTQYF. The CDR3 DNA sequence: TGTGCCAGCAGCCCTGGGGGAGCGGGGGAGTTCACAGATACGCAGTATTTT. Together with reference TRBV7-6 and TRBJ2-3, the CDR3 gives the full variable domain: GAGVSQSPRYKVTKRGQDVALRCDPISGHVSLYWYRQALGQGPEFLTYFNYEAQQDKSGLPNDRFSAERPEGSISTLTIQRTEQRDSAMYRCASSPGGAGEFTDTQYFGPGTRLTVL.

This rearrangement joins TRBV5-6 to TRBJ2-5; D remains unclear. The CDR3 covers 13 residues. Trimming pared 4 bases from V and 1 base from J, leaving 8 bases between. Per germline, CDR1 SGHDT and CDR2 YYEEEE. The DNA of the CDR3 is TGTGCCAGCAGCGCCGGTCGCCAAGAGACCCAGTACTTC. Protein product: CASSAGRQETQYF.

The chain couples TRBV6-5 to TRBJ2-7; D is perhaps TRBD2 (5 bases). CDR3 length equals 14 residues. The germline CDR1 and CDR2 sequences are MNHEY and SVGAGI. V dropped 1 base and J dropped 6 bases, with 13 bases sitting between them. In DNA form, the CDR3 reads TGTGCCAGCAGTTACTTCGGGGAGACGGGCGAGCAGTACTTC. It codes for CASSYFGETGEQYF.

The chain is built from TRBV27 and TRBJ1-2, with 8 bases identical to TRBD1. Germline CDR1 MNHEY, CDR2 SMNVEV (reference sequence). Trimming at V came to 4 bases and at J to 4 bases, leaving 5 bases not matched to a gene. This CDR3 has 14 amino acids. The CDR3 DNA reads TGTGCCAGCAGTTCCCTAACAGGGGGCTATGGCTACACCTTC. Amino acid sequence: CASSSLTGGYGYTF.

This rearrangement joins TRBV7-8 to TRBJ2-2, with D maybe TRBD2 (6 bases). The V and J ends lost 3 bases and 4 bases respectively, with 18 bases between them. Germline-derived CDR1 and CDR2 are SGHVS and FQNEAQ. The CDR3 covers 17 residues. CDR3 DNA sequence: TGTGCCAGCAGCTTGGGAGGATCCCTTACTTTCACCGGGGAGCTGTTTTTT. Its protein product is CASSLGGSLTFTGELFF.

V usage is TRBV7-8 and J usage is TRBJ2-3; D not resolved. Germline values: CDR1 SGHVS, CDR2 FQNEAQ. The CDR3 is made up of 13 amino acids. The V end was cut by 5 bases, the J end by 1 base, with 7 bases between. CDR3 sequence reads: CASSPSGTDTQYF. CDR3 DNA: TGTGCCAGCAGCCCCTCGGGCACAGATACGCAGTATTTT.

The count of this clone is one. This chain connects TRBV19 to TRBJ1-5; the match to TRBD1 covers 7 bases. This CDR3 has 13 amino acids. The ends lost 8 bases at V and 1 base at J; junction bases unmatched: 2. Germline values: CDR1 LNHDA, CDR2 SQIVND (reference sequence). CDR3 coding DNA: TGTGCCAGTGGGGGACAGAGCAATCAGCCCCAGCATTTT. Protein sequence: CASGGQSNQPQHF. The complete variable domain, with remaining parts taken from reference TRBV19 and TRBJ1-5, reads DGGITQSPKYLFRKEGQNVTLSCEQNLNHDAMYWYRQDPGQGLRLIYYSQIVNDFQKGDIAEGYSVSREKKESFPLTVTSAQKNPTAFYLCASGGQSNQPQHFGDGTRLSIL.

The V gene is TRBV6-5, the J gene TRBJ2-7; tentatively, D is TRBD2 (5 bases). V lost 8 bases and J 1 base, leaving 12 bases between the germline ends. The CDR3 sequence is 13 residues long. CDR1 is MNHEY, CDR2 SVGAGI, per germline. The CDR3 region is CASSRTPSYEQYF. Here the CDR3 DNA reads TGTGCCAGCTCTCGGACTCCGTCCTACGAGCAGTACTTC.

The CDR3 here is CASSLGTGAEAFF. CDR3 nucleotides: TGTGCCAGCAGCCTCGGGACAGGGGCTGAAGCTTTCTTT. This chain joins TRBV9 and TRBJ1-1, with TRBD1 matching over 10 bases. The trim removed 4 bases at V and 6 bases at J, leaving 3 bases unmatched. CDR3 size: 13 residues. CDR1 is SGDLS and CDR2 is YYNGEE in the germline V gene.